The clone carrying this T cell receptor (beta chain) turned up a few times. MiXCR, applied by TCRdb to the RT-PCR reads, yields one record per CDR3 protein. The sample has hundreds of thousands of distinct CDR3 sequences, 11% to 15% seen once. This clonotype was obtained from a female donor in good health, serving as a healthy control. The sequencing sample was made of memory CD4+ T cells from blood.

CDR3 residues: CASSKEANTGELFF. Written as DNA, the CDR3 is TGTGCCAGTAGTAAGGAGGCGAACACCGGGGAGCTGTTTTTT. This sequence joins TRBV19 and TRBJ2-2; a possible D gene is TRBD2 (5 bases). Trimming shortened V by 4 bases and J by 0 bases, and 6 bases separated the two germline ends. Germline values: CDR1 LNHDA, CDR2 SQIVND (reference sequence). This CDR3 is 14 amino acids long.